The present T cell receptor beta chain was sequenced within a study of blood T cell repertoires in COVID-19. With 2 bases removed from V and 5 bases from J, the gap between germline ends came to 11 bases. Germline CDR1 reads SEHNR; CDR2 reads FQNEAQ (reference sequence). The CDR3 covers 14 residues. The table came from immunoSEQ multiplex PCR; TCRdb's copy has only in-frame clones and leaves some out. The table includes 220,000 or so clones, roughly 84% detected once. This TCR derives from a woman aged 40 to 50 who had recovered from COVID-19. Sequencing was done on a sample of PBMCs or T cells enriched from blood (not recorded which). The rearrangement links TRBV7-9 to TRBJ2-3; the D is unclear. The CDR3: CASSLSRPGDTQYF. The CDR3 DNA is TGTGCCAGCAGCTTATCCCGACCGGGAGATACGCAGTATTTT.